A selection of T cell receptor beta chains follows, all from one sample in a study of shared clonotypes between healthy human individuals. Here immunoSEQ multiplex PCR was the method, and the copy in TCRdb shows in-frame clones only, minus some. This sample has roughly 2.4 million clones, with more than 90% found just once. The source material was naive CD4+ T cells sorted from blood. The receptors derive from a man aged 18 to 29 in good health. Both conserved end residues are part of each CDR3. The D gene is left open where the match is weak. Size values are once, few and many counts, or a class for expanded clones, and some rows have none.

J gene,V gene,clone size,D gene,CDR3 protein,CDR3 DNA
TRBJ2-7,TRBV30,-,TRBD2,CASTWGKTSGAYEQYF,TGTGCCTCCACCTGGGGTAAGACTAGCGGAGCCTACGAGCAGTACTTC
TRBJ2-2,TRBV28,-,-,CASKENPQGFTGELFF,TGTGCCAGCAAAGAAAACCCCCAGGGCTTCACCGGGGAGCTGTTTTTT
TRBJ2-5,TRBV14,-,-,CASSQENRVPQYF,TGTGCCAGCAGCCAAGAGAACAGGGTCCCCCAGTACTTC
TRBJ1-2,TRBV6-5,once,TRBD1,CASSYSTSGGNYGYTF,TGTGCCAGCAGTTACTCGACATCAGGGGGGAACTATGGCTACACCTTC
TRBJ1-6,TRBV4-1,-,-,CASSQDPPNSPLHF,TGCGCCAGCAGCCAAGATCCCCCGAATTCACCCCTCCACTTT
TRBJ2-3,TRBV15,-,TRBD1,CATSRVATGEADTQYF,TGTGCCACCAGCAGAGTTGCGACAGGGGAAGCAGATACGCAGTATTTT
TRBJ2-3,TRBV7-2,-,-,CASSPAGWATPYF,TGTGCCAGCAGCCCCGCCGGATGGGCTACCCCGTATTTT
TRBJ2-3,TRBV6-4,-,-,CASSDPPSTDTQYF,TGTGCCAGCAGTGACCCCCCCAGCACAGATACGCAGTATTTT
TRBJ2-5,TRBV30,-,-,CAWSVKGPLKETQYF,TGTGCCTGGAGTGTTAAGGGGCCCCTAAAAGAGACCCAGTACTTC
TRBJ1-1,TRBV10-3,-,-,CASSYSGANTEAFF,TGTGCCAGCAGTTACTCAGGTGCGAACACTGAAGCTTTCTTT
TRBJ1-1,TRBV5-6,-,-,CASSLVWRYTEAFF,TGTGCCAGCAGCTTGGTATGGAGGTACACTGAAGCTTTCTTT
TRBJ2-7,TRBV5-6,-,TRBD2,CASSTWRPGGSPEQYF,TGTGCCAGCAGCACATGGCGTCCCGGGGGGTCCCCTGAGCAGTACTTC
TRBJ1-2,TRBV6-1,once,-,CASSVLVQEVAGYTF,TGTGCCAGCAGTGTCCTGGTCCAGGAGGTGGCTGGCTACACCTTC
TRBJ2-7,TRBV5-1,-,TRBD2,CASSLTASGGRRVHEQYF,TGCGCCAGCAGCTTAACGGCTAGCGGGGGGCGCAGGGTCCACGAGCAGTACTTC
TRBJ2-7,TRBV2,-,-,CASSEAWPQYF,TGTGCCAGCAGTGAAGCCTGGCCGCAGTACTTC
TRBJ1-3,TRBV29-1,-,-,CSVGTASGNTIYF,TGCAGCGTTGGGACAGCCTCTGGAAACACCATATATTTT
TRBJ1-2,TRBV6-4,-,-,CATIPGAGNYGYTF,TGTGCCACCATCCCCGGAGCAGGGAACTATGGCTACACCTTC
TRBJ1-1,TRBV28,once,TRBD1,CASSSLGEGTANTEAFF,TGTGCCAGCAGTTCATTGGGGGAAGGGACAGCGAACACTGAAGCTTTCTTT
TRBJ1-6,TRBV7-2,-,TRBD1,CASKPGQGNSPLHF,TGTGCCAGCAAACCGGGACAGGGGAATTCACCCCTCCACTTT
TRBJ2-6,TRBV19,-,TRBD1,CASSRQGSGANVLTF,TGTGCCAGTAGTCGACAGGGCTCTGGGGCCAACGTCCTGACTTTC
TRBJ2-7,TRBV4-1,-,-,CASSQDLSAYEQYF,TGCGCCAGCAGCCAAGATCTATCGGCCTACGAGCAGTACTTC
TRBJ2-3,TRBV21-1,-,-,CASSNAGSTDTQYF,TGTGCCAGCAGCAATGCGGGGTCCACAGATACGCAGTATTTT
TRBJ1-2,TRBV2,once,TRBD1,CASRPSGGLGYGYTF,TGTGCCAGCCGCCCCTCAGGGGGCCTCGGCTATGGCTACACCTTC
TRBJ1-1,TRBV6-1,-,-,CASSEGRVNTEAFF,TGTGCCAGCAGTGAAGGAAGAGTGAACACTGAAGCTTTCTTT
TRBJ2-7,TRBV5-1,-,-,CASSLGGATLYEQYF,TGCGCCAGCAGCTTGGGTGGTGCCACACTCTACGAGCAGTACTTC
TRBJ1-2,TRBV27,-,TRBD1,CASSLAGGIGYTF,TGTGCCAGCAGTTTGGCAGGGGGTATAGGCTACACCTTC
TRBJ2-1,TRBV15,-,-,CATSRVEYEQFF,TGTGCCACCAGCAGAGTAGAGTATGAGCAGTTCTTC
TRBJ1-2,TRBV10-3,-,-,CAITEQGRGYTF,TGTGCCATCACCGAACAGGGTAGGGGCTACACCTTC
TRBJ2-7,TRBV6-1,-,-,CASSEQGQTYEQYF,TGTGCCAGCAGCGAACAAGGACAGACATACGAGCAGTACTTC
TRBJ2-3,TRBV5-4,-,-,CASSLRPITDTQYF,TGTGCCAGCAGCTTGAGACCAATCACAGATACGCAGTATTTT
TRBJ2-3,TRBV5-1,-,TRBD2,CASSGSGGSTDTQYF,TGCGCCAGCAGCGGTAGCGGGGGGAGCACAGATACGCAGTATTTT
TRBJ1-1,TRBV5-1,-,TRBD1,CASSDRGPGEAFF,TGCGCCAGCAGCGACAGGGGGCCGGGTGAAGCTTTCTTT
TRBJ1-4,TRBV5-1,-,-,CASRAGVDPRREKLFF,TGCGCCAGCAGGGCAGGGGTAGACCCCCGGCGGGAAAAACTGTTTTTT
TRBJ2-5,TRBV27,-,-,CASSLSLPGTQYF,TGTGCCAGCAGTTTATCTCTCCCGGGGACCCAGTACTTC
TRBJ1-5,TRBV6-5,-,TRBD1,CASRRTGVDNQPQHF,TGTGCCAGCAGACGGACAGGGGTGGACAATCAGCCCCAGCATTTT
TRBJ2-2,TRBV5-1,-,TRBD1,CASSWNPGQGTNTGELFF,TGCGCCAGCAGCTGGAACCCGGGACAGGGGACAAACACCGGGGAGCTGTTTTTT
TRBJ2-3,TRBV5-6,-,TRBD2,CASSLERGGVDTQYF,TGTGCCAGCAGCTTGGAGCGGGGGGGCGTAGATACGCAGTATTTT
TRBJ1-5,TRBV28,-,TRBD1,CASSGPDRVHQPQHF,TGTGCCAGCAGTGGCCCGGACAGGGTACATCAGCCCCAGCATTTT
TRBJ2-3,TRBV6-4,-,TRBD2,CASSASRGGVTDTQYF,TGTGCCAGCAGCGCCTCGCGGGGGGGAGTCACAGATACGCAGTATTTT
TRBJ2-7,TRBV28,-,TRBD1,CASSFYRGLHEQYF,TGTGCCAGCAGTTTTTACAGGGGGCTACACGAGCAGTACTTC
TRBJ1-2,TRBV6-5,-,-,CASSTSQGRYGYTF,TGTGCCAGCAGTACTTCTCAGGGGAGGTATGGCTACACCTTC
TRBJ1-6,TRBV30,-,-,CAFRSGSTYNSPLHF,TGTGCCTTTCGGAGTGGGTCAACATATAATTCACCCCTCCACTTT
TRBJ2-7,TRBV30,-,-,CAWSLGVRSYEQYF,TGTGCCTGGAGTCTAGGGGTCCGTTCCTACGAGCAGTACTTC